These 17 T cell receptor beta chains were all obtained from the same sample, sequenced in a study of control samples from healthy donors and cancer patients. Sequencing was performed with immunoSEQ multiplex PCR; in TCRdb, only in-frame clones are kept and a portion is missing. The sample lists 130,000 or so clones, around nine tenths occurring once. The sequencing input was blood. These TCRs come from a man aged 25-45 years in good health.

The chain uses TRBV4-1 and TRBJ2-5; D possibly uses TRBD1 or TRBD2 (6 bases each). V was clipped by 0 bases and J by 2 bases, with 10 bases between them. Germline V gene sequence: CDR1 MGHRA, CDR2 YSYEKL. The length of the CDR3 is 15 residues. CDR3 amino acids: CASSQERGEQETQYF. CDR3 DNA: TGCGCCAGCAGCCAAGAAAGGGGGGAACAAGAGACCCAGTACTTC.

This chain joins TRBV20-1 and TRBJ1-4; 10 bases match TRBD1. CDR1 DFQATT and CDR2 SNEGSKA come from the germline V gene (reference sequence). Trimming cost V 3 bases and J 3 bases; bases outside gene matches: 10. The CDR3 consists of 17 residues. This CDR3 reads CSASRQGALSSNEKLFF. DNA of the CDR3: TGCAGTGCTAGTCGACAGGGGGCCCTATCCTCTAATGAAAAACTGTTTTTT.

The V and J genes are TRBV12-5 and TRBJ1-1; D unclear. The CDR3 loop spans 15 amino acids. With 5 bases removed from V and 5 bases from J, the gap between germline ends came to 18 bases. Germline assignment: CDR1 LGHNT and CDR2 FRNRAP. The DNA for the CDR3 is TGTGCTAGTGGTCCCGGGTTTCCATCGGGAACTGAAGCTTTCTTT. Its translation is CASGPGFPSGTEAFF.

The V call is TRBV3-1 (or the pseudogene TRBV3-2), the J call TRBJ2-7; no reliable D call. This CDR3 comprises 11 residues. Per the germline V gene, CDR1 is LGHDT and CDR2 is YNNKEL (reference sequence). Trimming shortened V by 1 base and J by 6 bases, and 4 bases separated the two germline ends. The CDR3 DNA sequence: TGTGCCAGCAGCCAAGGCAGCGAGCAGTACTTC. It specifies CASSQGSEQYF.

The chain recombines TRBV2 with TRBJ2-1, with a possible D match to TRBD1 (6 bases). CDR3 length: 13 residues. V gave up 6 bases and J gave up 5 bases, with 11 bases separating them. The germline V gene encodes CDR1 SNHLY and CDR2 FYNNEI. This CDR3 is CASSYTGNNEQFF. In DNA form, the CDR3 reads TGTGCCAGCAGCTATACAGGGAACAATGAGCAGTTCTTC.

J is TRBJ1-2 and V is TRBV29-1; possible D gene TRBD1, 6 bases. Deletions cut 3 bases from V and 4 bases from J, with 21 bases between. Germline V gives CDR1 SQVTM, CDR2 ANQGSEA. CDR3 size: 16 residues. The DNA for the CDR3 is TGCAGCGTTGACGGGGGGGCCTCGGAAAACACCTATGGCTACACCTTC. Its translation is CSVDGGASENTYGYTF.

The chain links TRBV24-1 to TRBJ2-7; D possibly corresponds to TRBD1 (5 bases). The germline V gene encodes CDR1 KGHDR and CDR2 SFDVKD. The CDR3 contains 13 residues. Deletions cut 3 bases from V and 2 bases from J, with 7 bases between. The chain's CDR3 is CATSDGAAYEQYF. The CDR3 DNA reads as TGTGCCACCAGTGATGGGGCGGCCTACGAGCAGTACTTC.

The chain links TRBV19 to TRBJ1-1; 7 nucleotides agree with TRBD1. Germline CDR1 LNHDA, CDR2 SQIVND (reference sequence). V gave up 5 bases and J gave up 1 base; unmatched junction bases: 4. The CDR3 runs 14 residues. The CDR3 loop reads CASSAGQPNTEAFF. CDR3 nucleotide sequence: TGTGCCAGTAGTGCGGGACAGCCGAACACTGAAGCTTTCTTT.

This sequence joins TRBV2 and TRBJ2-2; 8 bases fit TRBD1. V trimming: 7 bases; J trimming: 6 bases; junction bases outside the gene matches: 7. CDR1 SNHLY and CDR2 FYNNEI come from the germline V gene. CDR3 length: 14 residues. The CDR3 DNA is TGTGCCAGCAAGTCCGGGGACAGGCCCGGGGAGCTGTTTTTT. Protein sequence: CASKSGDRPGELFF.

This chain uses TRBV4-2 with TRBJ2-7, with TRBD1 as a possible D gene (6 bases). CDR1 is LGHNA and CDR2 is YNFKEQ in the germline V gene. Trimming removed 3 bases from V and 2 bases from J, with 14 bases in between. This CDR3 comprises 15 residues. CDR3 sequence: CASSQAGTTTYEQYF. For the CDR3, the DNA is TGTGCCAGCAGCCAGGCTGGGACAACAACCTACGAGCAGTACTTC.

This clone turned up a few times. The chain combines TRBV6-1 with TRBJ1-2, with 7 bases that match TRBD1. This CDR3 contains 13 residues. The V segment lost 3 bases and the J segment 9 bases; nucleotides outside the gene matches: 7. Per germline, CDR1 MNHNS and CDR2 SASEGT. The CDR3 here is CASSDRRGYSYTF. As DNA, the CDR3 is TGTGCCAGCAGTGACCGCAGGGGGTACAGCTACACCTTC.

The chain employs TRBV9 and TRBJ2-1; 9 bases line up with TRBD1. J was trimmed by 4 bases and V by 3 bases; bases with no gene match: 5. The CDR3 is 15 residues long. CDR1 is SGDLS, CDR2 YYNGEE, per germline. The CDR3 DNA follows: TGTGCCAGCAGCGCCGGGACAGGGCCTTACAATGAGCAGTTCTTC. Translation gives CASSAGTGPYNEQFF.

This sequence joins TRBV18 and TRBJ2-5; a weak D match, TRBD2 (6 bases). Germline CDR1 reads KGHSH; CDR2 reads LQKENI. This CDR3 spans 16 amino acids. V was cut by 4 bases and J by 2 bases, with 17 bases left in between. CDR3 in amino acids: CASSLNPGTDQETQYF. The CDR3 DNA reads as TGTGCCAGCTCACTTAACCCCGGGACTGATCAAGAGACCCAGTACTTC. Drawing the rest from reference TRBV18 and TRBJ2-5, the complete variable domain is NAGVMQNPRHLVRRRGQEARLRCSPMKGHSHVYWYRQLPEEGLKFMVYLQKENIIDESGMPKERFSAEFPKEGPSILRIQQVVRGDSAAYFCASSLNPGTDQETQYFGPGTRLLVL.

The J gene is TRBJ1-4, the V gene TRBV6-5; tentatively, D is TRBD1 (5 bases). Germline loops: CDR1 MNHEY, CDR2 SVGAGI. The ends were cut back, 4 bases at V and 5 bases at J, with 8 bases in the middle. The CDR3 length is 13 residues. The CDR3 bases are TGTGCCAGCAGTTTAGACAGCAATGAAAAACTGTTTTTT. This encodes CASSLDSNEKLFF.

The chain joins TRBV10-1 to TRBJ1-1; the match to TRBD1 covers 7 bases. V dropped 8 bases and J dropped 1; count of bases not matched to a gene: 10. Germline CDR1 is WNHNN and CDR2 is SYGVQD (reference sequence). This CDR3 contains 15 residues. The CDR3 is CASGGGGAWNTEAFF. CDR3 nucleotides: TGCGCCAGCGGTGGAGGGGGCGCGTGGAACACTGAAGCTTTCTTT.

The CDR3 is CSVQSGANVLTF. DNA for the CDR3: TGCAGCGTTCAATCTGGGGCCAACGTCCTGACTTTC. The rearrangement links TRBV29-1 to TRBJ2-6; no definite D call. The CDR3 length is 12 residues. Trimming cost V 5 bases and J 1 base, with 3 bases left between them. CDR1 is SQVTM, CDR2 ANQGSEA, per germline.

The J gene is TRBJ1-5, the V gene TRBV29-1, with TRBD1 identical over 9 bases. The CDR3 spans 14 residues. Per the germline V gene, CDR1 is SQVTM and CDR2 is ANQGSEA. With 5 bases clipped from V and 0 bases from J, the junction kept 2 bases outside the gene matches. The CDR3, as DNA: TGCAGCGTTTGGGACAGGGATAGCAATCAGCCCCAGCATTTT. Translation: CSVWDRDSNQPQHF.